Following are 20 T cell receptor beta chains from one sample sequenced in a study of PD-L1 blockade in urothelial cancer. Assay used: immunoSEQ multiplex PCR; TCRdb lists only in-frame clones, some missing. The data show about 88,000 clones, more than 90% seen once. Sequencing was performed on PBMCs, taken around atezolizumab (anti-PD-L1) treatment. The receptors shown here come from a man aged 55 to 70 with urothelial cancer.

The chain has TRBV2 and TRBJ2-7; TRBD2 aligns across 7 bases. Per the germline V gene, CDR1 is SNHLY and CDR2 is FYNNEI. CDR3 length: 13 residues. The junction had 3 bases not matched to a gene; V was cut back by 7 bases and J by 0 bases. This CDR3 is CASTGRASYEQYF. DNA of the CDR3: TGTGCCAGCACTGGGAGGGCCTCCTACGAGCAGTACTTC.

V and J are TRBV2 and TRBJ1-2; no definite D call. Trimming stripped 0 bases from V and 6 bases from J, with 5 bases between. The germline V gene encodes CDR1 SNHLY and CDR2 FYNNEI. CDR3 length: 12 amino acids. The CDR3 region is CASSEARDGYTF. Here the CDR3 DNA reads TGTGCCAGCAGTGAAGCGCGCGATGGCTACACCTTC.

J is TRBJ2-5 and V is TRBV5-6; TRBD2 agrees at 12 bases. The V and J ends lost 3 bases and 5 bases, in that order; junction bases with no gene match: 5. The CDR3 is 15 amino acids. The germline gives CDR1 SGHDT, CDR2 YYEEEE. The CDR3 loop reads CASSWASGGVETQYF. CDR3 DNA sequence: TGTGCCAGCAGCTGGGCTAGCGGGGGGGTTGAGACCCAGTACTTC.

V usage is TRBV30 and J usage is TRBJ2-7; D might be TRBD2 (6 bases). The V gene's germline CDR1 is GTSNPN and CDR2 SVGIG (reference sequence). There are 14 residues in the CDR3. Between the trimmed V and J ends, which lost 1 base and 4 bases, there was a span of 14 bases. The CDR3 loop is CAWSGRVSGYEQYF. CDR3 nucleotides: TGTGCCTGGAGTGGCCGGGTTAGCGGTTACGAGCAGTACTTC.

The V gene is TRBV4-3, the J gene TRBJ2-3; D perhaps matches TRBD2 (7 bases). The CDR3 length is 15 residues. Per the germline V gene, CDR1 is LGHNA and CDR2 is YSLEER. Trimming took off 1 base at V and 4 bases at J, with 12 bases between the two ends. CDR3 nucleotides: TGCGCCAGCAGCCAAGGAGGGGGGGCGGCAGATACGCAGTATTTT. This sequence encodes CASSQGGGAADTQYF.

The genes are TRBV28 and TRBJ2-2, with D perhaps TRBD1 (5 bases). Germline CDR1 and CDR2: MDHEN and SYDVKM. Trimming took 7 bases from V and 7 from J, leaving 13 bases between them. The CDR3 has 13 residues. The CDR3 region is CASMPGQGGELFF. CDR3 nucleotides: TGTGCCAGCATGCCAGGGCAGGGCGGGGAGCTGTTTTTT.

The V call is TRBV5-4, the J call TRBJ2-1, with D uncertain. CDR3 length: 13 amino acids. Germline lookup yields CDR1 SGHNT and CDR2 YYREEE (reference sequence). Trimming removed 1 base from V and 9 bases from J, with 11 bases in between. The CDR3, as DNA: TGTGCCAGCAGCTTGTCCCTGAGTGGTGAGCAGTTCTTC. This gives the protein CASSLSLSGEQFF.

The chain uses TRBV23-1 and TRBJ1-3; TRBD1 agrees at 7 bases. TRBV23-1 is classed as an ORF, of uncertain function. Unmatched junction bases numbered 9, after V lost 0 bases and J lost 1 base. CDR3 length: 18 residues. The chain's CDR3 is CASSQSSDRVWSGNTIYF. The CDR3 region has the DNA TGCGCCAGCAGTCAATCGTCTGACAGGGTATGGTCTGGAAACACCATATATTTT.

The CDR3 coding sequence is TGTGCCAGCAGGGGCCGAAAGGACAAAGTGAACACTGAAGCTTTCTTT. Protein: CASRGRKDKVNTEAFF. The chain is built from TRBV2 and TRBJ1-1; possibly TRBD1 for D (5 bases). The CDR3 is made up of 16 amino acids. The germline CDR1 and CDR2 sequences are SNHLY and FYNNEI. Trimming pared 6 bases from V and 0 bases from J, leaving 17 bases between.

The rearrangement uses TRBV7-2 and TRBJ2-3; 7 nucleotides align to TRBD2. After removal of 0 bases from V and 0 bases from J, the junction contained 6 bases not matched to a gene. Germline loops: CDR1 SGHTA, CDR2 FQGNSA. The CDR3 has 17 residues. CDR3 nucleotide sequence: TGTGCCAGCAGCTTAGCGAGGGCTAGCGGAAGCACAGATACGCAGTATTTT. This sequence encodes CASSLARASGSTDTQYF.

The chain joins TRBV9 to TRBJ1-1; 8 bases map to TRBD1. Looked up from germline, CDR1 is SGDLS and CDR2 is YYNGEE. There are 14 residues in the CDR3. Trimming took 3 bases from V and 2 from J; bases not matched to a gene: 3. CDR3 in DNA: TGTGCCAGCAGCGGGGGACAGGTTAACACTGAAGCTTTCTTT. This gives the protein CASSGGQVNTEAFF.

J is TRBJ2-5 and V is TRBV9; a possible D gene is TRBD2 (5 bases). This CDR3 spans 17 amino acids. V lost 4 bases, J lost 4 bases, and 23 bases lay in between. The germline gives CDR1 SGDLS, CDR2 YYNGEE. The chain's CDR3 is CASSPMSNTGGAETQYF. The CDR3, as DNA: TGTGCCAGCAGCCCAATGAGTAACACTGGAGGTGCAGAGACCCAGTACTTC. Complete variable domain (other parts from reference TRBV9 and TRBJ2-5): DSGVTQTPKHLITATGQRVTLRCSPRSGDLSVYWYQQSLDQGLQFLIQYYNGEERAKGNILERFSAQQFPDLHSELNLSSLELGDSALYFCASSPMSNTGGAETQYFGPGTRLLVL.

The chain employs TRBV4-3 and TRBJ1-6, with TRBD1 as a possible D gene (6 bases). This CDR3 region has 14 residues. Germline lookup yields CDR1 LGHNA and CDR2 YSLEER. Trimming took off 4 bases at V and 8 bases at J, with 12 bases between the two ends. CDR3 in amino acids: CASSPQGRDSPLHF. CDR3 DNA: TGCGCCAGCAGCCCGCAGGGGCGAGATTCACCCCTCCACTTT.

The chain is built from TRBV5-6 and TRBJ2-3, with 7 bases identical to TRBD2. With 4 bases clipped from V and 6 bases from J, the junction kept 5 bases outside the gene matches. The CDR3 covers 13 residues. The germline gives CDR1 SGHDT, CDR2 YYEEEE. CDR3 nucleotide sequence: TGTGCCAGCAGCCGTAAGGGAGGGGATACGCAGTATTTT. Its protein product is CASSRKGGDTQYF.

The chain carries TRBV5-1 and TRBJ2-7; 7 bases match TRBD1. The germline gives CDR1 SGHRS, CDR2 YFSETQ. The CDR3 is made up of 16 amino acids. Germline trimming cut 2 bases from V and 6 bases from J; bases unmatched to any gene: 14. This chain's CDR3 is CASSLGTAESGSEQYF. The CDR3 DNA reads TGCGCCAGCAGCTTAGGGACAGCAGAATCCGGAAGCGAGCAGTACTTC.

This sequence joins TRBV29-1 and TRBJ2-7; TRBD2 aligns across 9 bases. Germline V gene data show CDR1 as SQVTM and CDR2 as ANQGSEA. CDR3 length: 13 residues. Germline trimming cut 4 bases from V and 4 bases from J; bases unmatched to any gene: 5. CDR3: CSVANSGSYEQYF. CDR3 sequence (DNA): TGCAGCGTTGCAAATAGCGGGAGTTACGAGCAGTACTTC.

The chain is built from TRBV30 and TRBJ2-2, with 7 bases identical to TRBD1. The CDR3 is 15 residues long. The germline V gene has CDR1 GTSNPN and CDR2 SVGIG (reference sequence). The V and J ends lost 5 bases and 2 bases, in that order; junction bases with no gene match: 8. The CDR3 DNA sequence: TGTGCCTGGGCCACAGGGGCCGCTAACACCGGGGAGCTGTTTTTT. Its translation: CAWATGAANTGELFF.

As concerns this clone: Other DNA sequences from this sample encode an identical CDR3 as well. This chain uses TRBV28 with TRBJ2-7; D is undetermined. Germline loops: CDR1 MDHEN, CDR2 SYDVKM. V was trimmed by 2 bases and J by 4 bases, leaving 6 bases between them. The CDR3 totals 12 residues. Here the CDR3 reads CASSLSRYEQYF. DNA for the CDR3: TGTGCCAGCAGTTTAAGTAGATACGAGCAGTACTTC.

The chain employs TRBV9 and TRBJ2-7, with TRBD2 matching 10 bases. J was trimmed by 2 bases and V by 4 bases; bases with no gene match: 6. CDR3 length: 15 amino acids. Germline CDR1 SGDLS, CDR2 YYNGEE. The CDR3 nucleotides read TGTGCCAGCAGCCCTCGAACTAGCGGGGCCTACGAGCAGTACTTC. Its translation: CASSPRTSGAYEQYF.

The chain employs TRBV5-1 and TRBJ2-5; 9 nucleotides match TRBD1. V lost 0 bases to trimming and J lost 2 bases; unmatched junction nucleotides: 5. The CDR3 extends over 16 amino acids. Germline lookup yields CDR1 SGHRS and CDR2 YFSETQ. The DNA for the CDR3 is TGCGCCAGCAGCTTGGTTGGGACAGGGATTCAAGAGACCCAGTACTTC. It yields the protein CASSLVGTGIQETQYF.